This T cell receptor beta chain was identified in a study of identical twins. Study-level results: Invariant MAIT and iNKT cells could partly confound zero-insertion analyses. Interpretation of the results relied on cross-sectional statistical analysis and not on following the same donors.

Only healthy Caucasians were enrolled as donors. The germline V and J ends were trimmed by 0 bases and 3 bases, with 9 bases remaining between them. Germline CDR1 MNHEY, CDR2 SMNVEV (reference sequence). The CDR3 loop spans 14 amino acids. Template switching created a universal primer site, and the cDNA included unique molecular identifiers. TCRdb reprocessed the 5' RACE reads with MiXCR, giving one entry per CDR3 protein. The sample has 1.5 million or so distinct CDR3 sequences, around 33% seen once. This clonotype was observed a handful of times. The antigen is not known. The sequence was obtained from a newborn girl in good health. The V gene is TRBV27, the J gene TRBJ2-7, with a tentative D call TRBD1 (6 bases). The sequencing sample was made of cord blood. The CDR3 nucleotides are TGTGCCAGCAGTTTATCGATGGGACACTACGAGCAGTACTTC. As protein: CASSLSMGHYEQYF.